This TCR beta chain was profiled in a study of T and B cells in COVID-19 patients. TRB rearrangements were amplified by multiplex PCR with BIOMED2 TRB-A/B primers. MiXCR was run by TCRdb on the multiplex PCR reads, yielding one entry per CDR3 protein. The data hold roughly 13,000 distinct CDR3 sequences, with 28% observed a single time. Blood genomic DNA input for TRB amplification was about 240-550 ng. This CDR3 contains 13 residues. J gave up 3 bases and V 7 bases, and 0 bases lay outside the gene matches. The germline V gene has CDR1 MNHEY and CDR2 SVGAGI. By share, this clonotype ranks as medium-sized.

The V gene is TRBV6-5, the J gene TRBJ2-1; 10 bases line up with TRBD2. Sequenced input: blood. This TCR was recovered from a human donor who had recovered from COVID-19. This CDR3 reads CASTSGSYNEQFF. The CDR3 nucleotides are TGTGCCAGCACTAGCGGGAGCTACAATGAGCAGTTCTTC.